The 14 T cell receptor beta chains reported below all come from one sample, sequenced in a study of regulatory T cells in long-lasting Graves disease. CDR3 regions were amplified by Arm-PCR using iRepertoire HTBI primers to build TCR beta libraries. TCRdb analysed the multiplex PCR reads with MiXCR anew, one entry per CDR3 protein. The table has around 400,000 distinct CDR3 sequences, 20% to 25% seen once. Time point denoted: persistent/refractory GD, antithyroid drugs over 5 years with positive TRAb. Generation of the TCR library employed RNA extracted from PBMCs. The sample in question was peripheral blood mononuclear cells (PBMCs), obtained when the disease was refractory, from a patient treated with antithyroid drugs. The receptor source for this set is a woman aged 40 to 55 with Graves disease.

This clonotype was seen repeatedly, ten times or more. The CDR3: CASAWRGRIGNTIYF. The CDR3 region has the DNA TGTGCCAGCGCCTGGAGGGGGCGGATTGGAAACACCATATATTTT. V and J are TRBV2 and TRBJ1-3, with 7 positions matching TRBD1. This CDR3 has 15 residues. The trim removed 8 bases at V and 3 bases at J, leaving 10 bases unmatched. Looked up from germline, CDR1 is SNHLY and CDR2 is FYNNEI. Combining the CDR3 with reference TRBV2 and TRBJ1-3 gives the whole variable domain EPEVTQTPSHQVTQMGQEVILRCVPISNHLYFYWYRQILGQKVEFLVSFYNNEISEKSEIFDDQFSVERPDGSNFTLKIRSTKLEDSAMYFCASAWRGRIGNTIYFGEGSWLTVV.

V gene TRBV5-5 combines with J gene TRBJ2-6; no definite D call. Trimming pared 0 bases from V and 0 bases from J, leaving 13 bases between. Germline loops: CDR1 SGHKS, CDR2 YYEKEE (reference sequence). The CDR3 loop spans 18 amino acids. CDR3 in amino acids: CASSLGQSQSSGANVLTF. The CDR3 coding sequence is TGTGCCAGCAGCTTGGGGCAGAGTCAGAGCTCTGGGGCCAACGTCCTGACTTTC.

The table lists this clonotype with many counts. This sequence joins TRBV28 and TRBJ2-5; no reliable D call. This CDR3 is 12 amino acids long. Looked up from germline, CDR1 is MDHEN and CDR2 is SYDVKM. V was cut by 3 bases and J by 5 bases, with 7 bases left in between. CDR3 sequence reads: CASSFQPETQYF. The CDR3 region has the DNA TGTGCCAGCAGTTTCCAACCCGAGACCCAGTACTTC.

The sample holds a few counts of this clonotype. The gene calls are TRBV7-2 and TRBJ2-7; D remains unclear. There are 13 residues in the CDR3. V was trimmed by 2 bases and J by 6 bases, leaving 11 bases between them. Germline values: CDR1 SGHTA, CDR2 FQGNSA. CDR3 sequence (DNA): TGTGCCAGCAGCTTAACCTGGGAAGTCGAGCAGTACTTC. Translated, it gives CASSLTWEVEQYF. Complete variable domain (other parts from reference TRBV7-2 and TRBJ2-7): GAGVSQSPSNKVTEKGKDVELRCDPISGHTALYWYRQSLGQGLEFLIYFQGNSAPDKSGLPSDRFSAERTGGSVSTLTIQRTQQEDSAVYLCASSLTWEVEQYFGPGTRLTVT.

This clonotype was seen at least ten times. CDR3 sequence: CASSVLGSPNEKLFF. In nucleotides, the CDR3 is TGTGCCAGCAGTGTTCTAGGGTCCCCTAATGAAAAACTGTTTTTT. This chain uses TRBV2 with TRBJ1-4; D gene uncertain. This CDR3 has 15 amino acids. The ends were cut back, 4 bases at V and 3 bases at J, with 12 bases in the middle. Germline assignment: CDR1 SNHLY and CDR2 FYNNEI. The full variable domain, in which reference TRBV2 and TRBJ1-4 provide the parts outside the CDR3, is EPEVTQTPSHQVTQMGQEVILRCVPISNHLYFYWYRQILGQKVEFLVSFYNNEISEKSEIFDDQFSVERPDGSNFTLKIRSTKLEDSAMYFCASSVLGSPNEKLFFGSGTQLSVL.

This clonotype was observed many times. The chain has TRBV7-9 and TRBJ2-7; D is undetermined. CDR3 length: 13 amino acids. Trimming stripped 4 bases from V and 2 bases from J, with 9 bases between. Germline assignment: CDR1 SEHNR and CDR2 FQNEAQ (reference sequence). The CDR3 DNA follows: TGTGCCAGCAGCTCCGGACCCACCTACGAGCAGTACTTC. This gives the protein CASSSGPTYEQYF.

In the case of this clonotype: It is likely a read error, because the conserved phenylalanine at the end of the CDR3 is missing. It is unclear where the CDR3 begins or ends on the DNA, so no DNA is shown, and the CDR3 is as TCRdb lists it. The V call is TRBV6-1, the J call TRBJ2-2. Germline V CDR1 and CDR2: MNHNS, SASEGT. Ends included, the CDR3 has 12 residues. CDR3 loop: CASKLGAGELLL.

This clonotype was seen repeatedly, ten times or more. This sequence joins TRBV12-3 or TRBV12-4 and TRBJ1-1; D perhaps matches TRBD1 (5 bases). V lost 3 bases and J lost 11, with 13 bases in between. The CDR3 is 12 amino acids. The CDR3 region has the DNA TGTGCCAGCAGTTTTTGGGGGATGGGCGCTTTCTTT. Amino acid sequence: CASSFWGMGAFF.

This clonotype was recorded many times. The CDR3: CASSYAETYEQYF. The CDR3 DNA reads TGTGCCAGCAGTTACGCGGAGACCTACGAGCAGTACTTC. The chain recombines TRBV6-5 with TRBJ2-7; unclear D gene. Per germline, CDR1 MNHEY and CDR2 SVGAGI. V was cut by 2 bases and J by 2 bases, with 7 bases left in between. This CDR3 has 13 amino acids.

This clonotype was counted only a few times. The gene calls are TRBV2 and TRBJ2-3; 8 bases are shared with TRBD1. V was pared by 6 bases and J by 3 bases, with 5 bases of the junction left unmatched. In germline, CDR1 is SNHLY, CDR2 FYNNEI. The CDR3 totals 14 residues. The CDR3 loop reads CASRTTGGTDTQYF. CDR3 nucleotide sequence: TGTGCCAGCAGAACTACAGGGGGGACAGATACGCAGTATTTT.

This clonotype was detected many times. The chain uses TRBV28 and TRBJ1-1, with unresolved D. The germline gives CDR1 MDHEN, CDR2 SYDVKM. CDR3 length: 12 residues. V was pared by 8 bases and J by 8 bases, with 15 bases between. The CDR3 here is CASGHGVPEAFF. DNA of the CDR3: TGTGCCAGCGGCCATGGGGTTCCGGAAGCTTTCTTT.

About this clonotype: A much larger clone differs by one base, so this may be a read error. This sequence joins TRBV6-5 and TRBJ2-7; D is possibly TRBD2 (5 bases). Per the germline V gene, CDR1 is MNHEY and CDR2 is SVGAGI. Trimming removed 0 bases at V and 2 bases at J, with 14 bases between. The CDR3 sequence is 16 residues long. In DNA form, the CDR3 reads TGTGCCAGCAGTTACTCCGGTACACTAGGACCCTACGAGCAGTACTTC. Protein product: CASSYSGTLGPYEQYF.

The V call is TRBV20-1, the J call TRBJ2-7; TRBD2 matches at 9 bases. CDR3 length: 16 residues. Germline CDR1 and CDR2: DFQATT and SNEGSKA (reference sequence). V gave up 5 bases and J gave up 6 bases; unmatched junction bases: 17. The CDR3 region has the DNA TGCAGTGCTCCCCATATAACAGGCGGGAGGGCCGCCGAGCAGTACTTC. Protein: CSAPHITGGRAAEQYF.

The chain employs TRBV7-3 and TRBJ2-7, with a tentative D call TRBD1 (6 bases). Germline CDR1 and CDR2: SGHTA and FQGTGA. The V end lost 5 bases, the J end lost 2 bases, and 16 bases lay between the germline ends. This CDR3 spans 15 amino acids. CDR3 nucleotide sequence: TGTGCCAGCAGCGGATCAGGGGCCTACACCTACGAGCAGTACTTC. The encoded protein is CASSGSGAYTYEQYF.